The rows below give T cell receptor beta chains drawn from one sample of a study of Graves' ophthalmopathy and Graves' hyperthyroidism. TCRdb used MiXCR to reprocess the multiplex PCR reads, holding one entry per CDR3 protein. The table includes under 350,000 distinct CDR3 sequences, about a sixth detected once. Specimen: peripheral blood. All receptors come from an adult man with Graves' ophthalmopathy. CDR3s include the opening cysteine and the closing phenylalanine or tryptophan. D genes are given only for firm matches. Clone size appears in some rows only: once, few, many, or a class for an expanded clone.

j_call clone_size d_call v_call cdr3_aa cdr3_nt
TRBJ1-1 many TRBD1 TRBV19 CASSSPDRGNTEAFF TGTGCCAGTAGCAGCCCGGACAGGGGCAACACTGAAGCTTTCTTT
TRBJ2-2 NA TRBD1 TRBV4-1 CASSPRTGGKTGELFF TGCGCCAGCAGCCCCCGGACAGGGGGTAAAACCGGGGAGCTGTTTTTT
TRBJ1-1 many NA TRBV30 CAGTGTVRDTEAFF TGTGCCGGGACGGGGACCGTCCGGGACACTGAAGCTTTCTTT
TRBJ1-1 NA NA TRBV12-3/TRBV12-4 CASSWNRAGNTEAFF TGTGCCAGCAGCTGGAACAGGGCGGGGAACACTGAAGCTTTCTTT
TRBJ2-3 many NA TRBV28 CASSRWGSPGTQYF TGTGCCAGCAGTCGCTGGGGATCTCCGGGGACGCAGTATTTT
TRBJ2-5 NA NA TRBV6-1 CASRVSRGQETQYF TGTGCCAGCAGGGTGAGTAGGGGCCAAGAGACGCAGTACTTC
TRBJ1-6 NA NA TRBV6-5 CASSYSTLQDSSLHF TGTGCCAGCAGTTACTCGACCCTACAAGATTCATCCCTCCACTTT
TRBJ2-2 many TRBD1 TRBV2 CASSTTGLNTGELFF TGTGCCAGCAGTACGACAGGGCTTAACACCGGGGAGCTGTTTTTT
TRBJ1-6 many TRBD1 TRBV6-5 CASRGEQGAESPLHF TGTGCCAGCAGGGGGGAACAGGGGGCCGAGTCACCCCTCCACTTT
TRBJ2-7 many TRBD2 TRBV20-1 CSASGTSGRAENEQYF TGCAGTGCTTCCGGGACTAGCGGGAGGGCGGAGAACGAGCAGTACTTC
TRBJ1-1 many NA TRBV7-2 CASSFPALNTEAFF TGTGCCAGCAGCTTCCCCGCCCTGAACACTGAAGCTTTCTTT
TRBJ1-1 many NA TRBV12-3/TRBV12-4 CASSFNRNTEAFF TGTGCCAGCAGTTTTAACCGGAACACTGAAGCTTTCTTT
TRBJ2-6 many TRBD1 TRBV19 CASSTRDRAYSGANVLTF TGTGCCAGTAGTACCCGGGACAGGGCTTACTCTGGGGCCAACGTCCTGACTTTC
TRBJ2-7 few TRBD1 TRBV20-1 CSAYPGTGGYEQYF TGCAGTGCTTATCCCGGGACAGGGGGCTACGAGCAGTACTTC
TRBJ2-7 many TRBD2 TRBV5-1 CASSYLAEPYEQYF TGCGCCAGCAGCTATCTAGCGGAGCCCTACGAGCAGTACTTC
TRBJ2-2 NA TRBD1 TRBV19 CASSRTGWGTGELFF TGTGCCAGCAGTCGGACAGGGTGGGGCACCGGGGAGCTGTTTTTT
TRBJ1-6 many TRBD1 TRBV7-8 CASRTGSSPLHF TGTGCCAGCAGGACAGGGAGTTCACCCCTCCACTTT
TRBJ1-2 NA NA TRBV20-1 CSARCDLNYGYIF TGCAGTGCCCGCTGCGACCTCAACTATGGCTACATCTTC
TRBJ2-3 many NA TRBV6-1 CASSQGFTDTQYF TGTGCCAGCAGCCAAGGGTTCACAGATACGCAGTATTTT
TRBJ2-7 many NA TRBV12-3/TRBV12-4 CASSASGAYEQYF TGTGCCAGCAGTGCAAGCGGAGCCTACGAGCAGTACTTC
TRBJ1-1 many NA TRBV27 CASSLGGRNTEAFF TGTGCCAGCAGTTTAGGGGGGCGAAACACTGAAGCTTTCTTT
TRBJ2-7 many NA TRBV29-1 CSVARGPEQYF TGCAGCGTTGCCCGGGGCCCCGAGCAGTACTTC
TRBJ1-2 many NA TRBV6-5 CASSYKGEGYTF TGTGCCAGCAGTTACAAAGGGGAAGGCTACACCTTC
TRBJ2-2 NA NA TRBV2 CASSEVRAPSGELFF TGTGCCAGCAGTGAGGTCCGGGCCCCTTCGGGGGAGCTGTTTTTT
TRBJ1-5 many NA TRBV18 CASSPPNSDNQPQHF TGTGCCAGCTCACCACCGAACAGCGATAATCAGCCCCAGCATTTT
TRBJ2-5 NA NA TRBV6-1 CASSPKSGVSQETQYF TGTGCCAGCAGTCCCAAGAGCGGAGTTAGCCAAGAGACCCAGTACTTC
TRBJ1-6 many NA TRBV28 CASKPQGIVDSPLHF TGTGCCAGCAAACCACAGGGTATAGTAGATTCACCCCTCCACTTT
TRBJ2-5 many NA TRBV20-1 CSASPVQETQYF TGCAGTGCTAGTCCAGTCCAAGAGACCCAGTACTTC
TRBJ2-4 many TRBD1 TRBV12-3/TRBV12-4 CASSPQTGTNIQYF TGTGCCAGCAGTCCTCAGACAGGGACAAACATTCAGTACTTC
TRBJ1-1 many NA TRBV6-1 CASGRLGNTEAFF TGTGCCAGCGGTCGACTGGGGAACACTGAAGCTTTCTTT
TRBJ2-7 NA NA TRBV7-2 CAISESKNRDEQYF TGTGCCATCAGTGAGTCAAAAAACAGGGACGAGCAGTACTTC
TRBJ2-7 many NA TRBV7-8 CASSPREYSYEQYF TGTGCCAGCAGCCCACGGGAATACTCCTACGAGCAGTACTTC
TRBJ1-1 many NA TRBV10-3 CAISALPVARPNTEAFF TGTGCCATCAGTGCCCTTCCCGTGGCGAGACCGAACACTGAAGCTTTCTTT
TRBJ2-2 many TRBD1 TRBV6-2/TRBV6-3 CASTKGQGMGNTGELFF TGTGCCAGCACCAAGGGACAGGGTATGGGGAACACCGGGGAGCTGTTTTTT
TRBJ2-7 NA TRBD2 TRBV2 CASSVPAVTSGSYEQYF TGTGCCAGCAGTGTGCCTGCGGTGACTAGCGGGAGCTACGAGCAGTACTTC
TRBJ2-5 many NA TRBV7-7 CASSLRQVETQYF TGTGCTAGCAGCTTAAGACAGGTGGAGACCCAGTACTTC
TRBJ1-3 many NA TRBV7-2 CASSLGPIGGNTIYF TGCGCCAGCAGCTTAGGACCGATCGGAGGAAACACCATATATTTT
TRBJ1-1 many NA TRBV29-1 CSVELPAENTEAFF TGCAGCGTTGAACTGCCCGCAGAGAACACTGAAGCTTTCTTT